The 27 T cell receptor beta chains reported below all come from one sample, sequenced in a study of identical twins. Via MiXCR, TCRdb re-called the 5' RACE reads, giving one row per CDR3 protein. The data show 550,000 to 700,000 distinct CDR3 sequences, 20% to 25% seen once. These records were also assigned to another study, of T cells expressing NK-cell markers.

Specimen: PBMCs. These receptors originate from a woman between 18 and 29 years old in good health.

In this sample, this clonotype turned up many times. This sequence joins TRBV25-1 and TRBJ1-1; TRBD1 might be the D (5 bases). V was cut by 1 base and J by 7 bases, with 16 bases left in between. The length of the CDR3 is 15 residues. The V gene's germline CDR1 is MGHDK and CDR2 SYGVNS. As DNA, the CDR3 is TGTGCCAGCAGTGAATCGGGGCCTCTGATTGGTGAAGCTTTCTTT. Its protein is CASSESGPLIGEAFF.

This clonotype was seen at least ten times. V is TRBV20-1 and J is TRBJ2-3; D uncertain. CDR3 length: 13 residues. Trimming cost V 3 bases and J 6 bases, with 13 bases left between them. Germline V gene lookup returns CDR1 DFQATT and CDR2 SNEGSKA (reference sequence). The CDR3 sequence: CSARLGGFDTQYF. CDR3 sequence (DNA): TGCAGTGCTAGGCTTGGTGGGTTCGATACGCAGTATTTT.

This clonotype was found a few times. The CDR3 DNA is TGTGCCAGCAGCTTAGGAGATCAGGTACAAGAGACCCAGTACTTC. This translates into CASSLGDQVQETQYF. This chain links TRBV7-2 with TRBJ2-5; D not resolved. The CDR3 runs to 15 residues. The V gene's germline CDR1 is SGHTA and CDR2 FQGNSA. V was clipped by 1 base and J by 2 bases, with 11 bases between them. Full variable domain (outside the CDR3, taken from reference TRBV7-2 and TRBJ2-5): GAGVSQSPSNKVTEKGKDVELRCDPISGHTALYWYRQSLGQGLEFLIYFQGNSAPDKSGLPSDRFSAERTGGSVSTLTIQRTQQEDSAVYLCASSLGDQVQETQYFGPGTRLLVL.

V gene TRBV12-3 or TRBV12-4 combines with J gene TRBJ1-4, with no clear D. V was trimmed by 5 bases and J by 0 bases, leaving 7 bases between them. There are 14 residues in the CDR3. This CDR3 reads CASSLLTTNEKLFF. CDR3 coding DNA: TGTGCCAGCAGTCTACTCACAACTAATGAAAAACTGTTTTTT.

Ten or more counts support this clonotype. DNA of the CDR3: TGTGCCAGCAGCGCGGGAGACGCCCAAGAGACCCAGTACTTC. Translating it yields CASSAGDAQETQYF. This chain uses TRBV9 with TRBJ2-5; tentatively, D is TRBD2 (6 bases). CDR1 is SGDLS, CDR2 YYNGEE, per germline. The CDR3 covers 14 residues. V lost 3 bases and J lost 1, with 10 bases in between.

The J gene is TRBJ2-7, the V gene TRBV9; TRBD2 agrees at 8 bases. V lost 3 bases and J lost 0; bases outside the gene matches: 5. The CDR3 contains 15 residues. The germline V gene has CDR1 SGDLS and CDR2 YYNGEE. This CDR3 is CASSAGGGSSYEQYF. DNA of the CDR3: TGTGCCAGCAGCGCGGGAGGGGGTAGCTCCTACGAGCAGTACTTC.

V gene TRBV6-5 combines with J gene TRBJ2-5; TRBD2 aligns across 8 bases. The ends lost 0 bases at V and 1 base at J; junction bases unmatched: 10. CDR1 and CDR2 from the germline V gene are MNHEY and SVGAGI. The CDR3 spans 18 residues. The CDR3 is CASSYSKILAGAQETQYF. The CDR3, as DNA: TGTGCCAGCAGTTACTCGAAAATCCTAGCGGGCGCCCAAGAGACCCAGTACTTC.

The chain carries TRBV5-1 and TRBJ2-7, with 8 positions matching TRBD1. V lost 4 bases, J lost 9 bases, and 9 bases stayed unmatched. CDR1 is SGHRS and CDR2 is YFSETQ in the germline V gene. The CDR3 runs 13 residues. The CDR3 nucleotides are TGCGCCAGCAGCGCGGAAGACAGGGGCGCGCAGTACTTC. Encoded protein: CASSAEDRGAQYF.

As to this clonotype: At one of its ends the junction is not consistent with the germline gene, which may arise from a read error. The chain recombines TRBV5-1 with TRBJ2-7; D gene ambiguous. The CDR3 extends over 11 amino acids. Per the germline V gene, CDR1 is SGHRS and CDR2 is YFSETQ. The CDR3 DNA is TGCGCCAGCAGCTTCTCGTACGTGCAGTACTTC. Its translation: CASSFSYVQYF.

In this sample, this clonotype turned up many times. CDR3 sequence reads: CASSGVETQYF. For the CDR3, the DNA is TGTGCCAGCAGTGGGGTAGAGACCCAGTACTTC. The chain links TRBV12-3 or TRBV12-4 to TRBJ2-5; D is uncertain. Trimming cost V 5 bases and J 4 bases, with 5 bases left between them. The CDR3 sequence is 11 residues long.

This chain links TRBV24-1 with TRBJ2-1, with D perhaps TRBD1 (6 bases). This CDR3 is 14 amino acids long. Trimming removed 5 bases at V and 12 bases at J, with 19 bases between. Germline V gene data show CDR1 as KGHDR and CDR2 as SFDVKD. The CDR3 sequence: CATSARGESVRQFF. CDR3 in DNA: TGTGCCACCAGTGCCAGGGGCGAGTCGGTAAGGCAGTTCTTC.

The chain joins TRBV20-1 to TRBJ2-7; 10 bases line up with TRBD2. CDR3 length: 14 amino acids. Germline V gives CDR1 DFQATT, CDR2 SNEGSKA (reference sequence). Losses at the gene ends were 5 bases for V and 1 base for J; bases not matched to a gene: 5. Here the CDR3 reads CSAAVAGGSYEQYF. The CDR3 nucleotides are TGCAGTGCTGCCGTAGCGGGGGGTTCCTACGAGCAGTACTTC.

The chain links TRBV11-2 to TRBJ1-1; possibly TRBD1 for D (6 bases). The CDR3 consists of 13 residues. Trimming shortened V by 7 bases and J by 5 bases, and 14 bases separated the two germline ends. Germline CDR1 SGHAT, CDR2 FQNNGV. The CDR3 protein is CASNQQGGTEAFF. Here the CDR3 DNA reads TGTGCCAGCAACCAACAGGGTGGAACTGAAGCTTTCTTT. The full variable domain, rest sourced from reference TRBV11-2 and TRBJ1-1, is EAGVAQSPRYKIIEKRQSVAFWCNPISGHATLYWYQQILGQGPKLLIQFQNNGVVDDSQLPKDRFSAERLKGVDSTLKIQPAKLEDSAVYLCASNQQGGTEAFFGQGTRLTVV.

Worth noting for this clonotype: Sequence at one end of the junction differs from germline and may be a read error. The genes are TRBV12-3 or TRBV12-4 and TRBJ2-1, with a tentative D call TRBD2 (6 bases). The CDR3 is 18 amino acids. The CDR3 protein is CACSLWGSAGSSYNEQFF. DNA for the CDR3: TGTGCCTGCAGTTTGTGGGGGTCCGCGGGGAGCTCCTACAATGAGCAGTTCTTC.

The chain recombines TRBV20-1 with TRBJ2-3; TRBD1 might be the D (5 bases). Looked up from germline, CDR1 is DFQATT and CDR2 is SNEGSKA (reference sequence). The CDR3 contains 14 residues. Trimming took off 4 bases at V and 1 base at J, with 12 bases between the two ends. The CDR3 nucleotides read TGCAGTGCTAAATCTGGGGCCGGCACAGATACGCAGTATTTT. Translation gives CSAKSGAGTDTQYF.

The sample holds a few counts of this clonotype. V usage is TRBV7-2 and J usage is TRBJ2-5; D possibly uses TRBD1 or TRBD2 (5 bases each). The V gene lost 1 base and the J gene lost 1 base, with 10 bases spanning the gap. Per the germline V gene, CDR1 is SGHTA and CDR2 is FQGNSA. This CDR3 contains 15 residues. The DNA for the CDR3 is TGTGCCAGCAGCTTAGACTCCGGGGCCCAAGAGACCCAGTACTTC. This sequence encodes CASSLDSGAQETQYF.

This clonotype was detected only a few times. The V and J genes are TRBV24-1 and TRBJ2-5; 12 bases match TRBD1. The CDR3 has 19 amino acids. Germline CDR1 is KGHDR and CDR2 is SFDVKD. V shed 4 bases, J shed 5 bases, and the junction held 16 bases outside the gene matches. CDR3 bases: TGTGCCACCAGTGAGTATCGCCGGGACAGGGGGCAAGTCGTGGAGACCCAGTACTTC. The encoded protein is CATSEYRRDRGQVVETQYF.

The gene calls are TRBV19 and TRBJ2-1, with 14 positions matching TRBD2. This CDR3 region has 16 residues. The ends lost 6 bases at V and 8 bases at J; junction bases unmatched: 9. Germline loops: CDR1 LNHDA, CDR2 SQIVND (reference sequence). The chain's CDR3 is CASRPTGLAGGYEQFF. As DNA, the CDR3 is TGTGCCAGTAGACCCACCGGACTAGCGGGGGGATATGAGCAGTTCTTC.

V and J are TRBV7-3 and TRBJ2-1; D is perhaps TRBD2 (6 bases). V was trimmed by 4 bases and J by 3 bases, leaving 13 bases between them. The germline gives CDR1 SGHTA, CDR2 FQGTGA. The CDR3 totals 15 residues. CDR3: CASSSPAGNYNEQFF. DNA of the CDR3: TGTGCCAGCAGCTCCCCGGCGGGGAACTACAATGAGCAGTTCTTC.

This rearrangement joins TRBV12-3 or TRBV12-4 to TRBJ2-1, with 7 nucleotides matching TRBD2. V lost 3 bases and J lost 7; bases outside the gene matches: 12. There are 16 residues in the CDR3. The CDR3 nucleotides read TGTGCCAGCAGTTTTCCCTCCGGACTAGGACAAAATGAGCAGTTCTTC. It codes for CASSFPSGLGQNEQFF.

This chain uses TRBV9 with TRBJ2-7; TRBD2 matches at 7 bases. From germline, CDR1 is SGDLS and CDR2 YYNGEE. This CDR3 contains 16 residues. J was trimmed by 5 bases and V by 4 bases; bases with no gene match: 15. The CDR3 sequence is CASSPNSKAGNHEQYF. Here the CDR3 DNA reads TGTGCCAGCAGCCCTAATTCGAAAGCGGGAAACCACGAGCAGTACTTC. Full variable domain (missing parts from reference TRBV9 and TRBJ2-7): DSGVTQTPKHLITATGQRVTLRCSPRSGDLSVYWYQQSLDQGLQFLIQYYNGEERAKGNILERFSAQQFPDLHSELNLSSLELGDSALYFCASSPNSKAGNHEQYFGPGTRLTVT.

This rearrangement joins TRBV10-3 to TRBJ2-7; D is possibly TRBD1 or TRBD2 (6 bases each). The CDR3 covers 16 residues. Germline values: CDR1 ENHRY, CDR2 SYGVKD. Trimming took off 8 bases at V and 5 bases at J, with 25 bases between the two ends. CDR3 loop: CAISRGQGVVVDEQYF. CDR3 bases: TGTGCCATCTCCCGGGGGCAGGGAGTGGTAGTGGACGAGCAGTACTTC.

Only one count was recorded for this clonotype. The chain combines TRBV25-1 with TRBJ2-7; 12 nucleotides agree with TRBD2. CDR1 is MGHDK, CDR2 SYGVNS, per germline. The CDR3 has 13 amino acids. V was clipped by 6 bases and J by 6 bases; unmatched bases: 3. The CDR3 spells CASRASGRAEQYF. The CDR3 nucleotides read TGTGCCAGCAGAGCTAGCGGGAGGGCCGAGCAGTACTTC.

This clonotype was seen only a few times. This rearrangement joins TRBV6-6 to TRBJ2-7; weak D call: TRBD2 (6 bases). V dropped 8 bases and J dropped 3 bases, with 11 bases sitting between them. CDR3 length equals 12 residues. Per the germline V gene, CDR1 is MNHNY and CDR2 is SVGAGI (reference sequence). Here the CDR3 DNA reads TGTGCCAGCGGGGGAGGTGGCTACGAGCAGTACTTC. This codes for CASGGGGYEQYF.

The table lists this clonotype with a few counts. The J gene is TRBJ2-3, the V gene TRBV5-6; TRBD1 agrees at 7 bases. The V gene's germline CDR1 is SGHDT and CDR2 YYEEEE. The CDR3 runs to 14 residues. V dropped 7 bases and J dropped 6; count of bases not matched to a gene: 11. CDR3 residues: CASQGQSGSDTQYF. Here the CDR3 DNA reads TGTGCCAGCCAGGGACAGTCAGGCTCCGATACGCAGTATTTT.

The genes are TRBV5-1 and TRBJ2-5, with 7 nucleotides matching TRBD2. Trimming removed 4 bases from V and 7 bases from J; junction bases left unmatched: 10. CDR3 length: 14 residues. The V gene's germline CDR1 is SGHRS and CDR2 YFSETQ. Here the CDR3 DNA reads TGCGCCAGCAGCACCGGGGGGTCTGGCGGGACCCAGTACTTC. Its translation is CASSTGGSGGTQYF.

The rearrangement links TRBV7-2 to TRBJ2-7; D perhaps matches TRBD2 (5 bases). The V gene lost 0 bases and the J gene lost 0 bases, with 15 bases spanning the gap. Germline V gene data show CDR1 as SGHTA and CDR2 as FQGNSA. The CDR3 runs to 17 residues. The CDR3 bases are TGTGCCAGCAGCTTAGCCCGGGGAGCGGAGAGCTCCTACGAGCAGTACTTC. This encodes CASSLARGAESSYEQYF.